Shown below are 18 T cell receptor beta chains from a single sample sequenced in a study of shared clonotypes between healthy human individuals. Using immunoSEQ multiplex PCR, the repertoire was profiled, and TCRdb retains in-frame clones only, with some absent. The sample holds some 2 million clones, about 95% seen once. Naive-designated CD8 cells lacked CD45RO, were positively enriched for CCR7, and omitted terminally differentiated effector memory CD45RA+ cells. Sequencing was carried out using naive CD8+ T cells sorted from blood. The origin of the receptors is a man younger than 35 in good health.

This sequence joins TRBV6-6 and TRBJ2-1, with D possibly TRBD1 on 6 matching bases. The CDR3 spans 13 residues. The V gene lost 4 bases and the J gene lost 4 bases, with 8 bases spanning the gap. From germline, CDR1 is MNHNY and CDR2 SVGAGI (reference sequence). CDR3 bases: TGTGCCAGCAGTTCGGACAGATACAATGAGCAGTTCTTC. Translation gives CASSSDRYNEQFF.

A single count supports this clone. This chain connects TRBV7-2 to TRBJ2-1; the match to TRBD1 covers 8 bases. Germline assignment: CDR1 SGHTA and CDR2 FQGNSA. There are 16 residues in the CDR3. V lost 8 bases, J lost 3 bases, and 12 bases stayed unmatched. The CDR3 coding sequence is TGTGCCAGCCAACGTTCCCGGACAGGGAACTACAATGAGCAGTTCTTC. Translation: CASQRSRTGNYNEQFF.

The chain combines TRBV18 with TRBJ1-1; unclear D gene. V shed 0 bases and J shed 6 bases, with 11 bases lying between them. CDR1 KGHSH and CDR2 LQKENI come from the germline V gene. The CDR3 has 14 amino acids. The CDR3, as DNA: TGTGCCAGCTCACCACCCTGGGGATCTGCTGAAGCTTTCTTT. This sequence encodes CASSPPWGSAEAFF.

A remark on this clone: The sample contains more than one DNA sequence encoding this CDR3. The chain has TRBV27 and TRBJ2-1; possible D gene TRBD2, 5 bases. Deletions cut 6 bases from V and 0 bases from J, with 12 bases between. CDR1 is MNHEY, CDR2 SMNVEV, per germline (reference sequence). The CDR3 is made up of 15 amino acids. CDR3 residues: CASSLGLSSYNEQFF. The CDR3 nucleotides are TGTGCCAGCAGCTTAGGACTGAGCTCCTACAATGAGCAGTTCTTC.

V is TRBV10-3 and J is TRBJ2-7, with 7 positions matching TRBD2. V dropped 6 bases and J dropped 2; count of bases not matched to a gene: 7. Germline V lookup: CDR1 ENHRY, CDR2 SYGVKD. The length of the CDR3 is 14 residues. CDR3 bases: TGTGCCATCAGACCTGTGGGGAGGGCCTACGAGCAGTACTTC. It encodes CAIRPVGRAYEQYF.

This clone has just a few counts. Other DNA variants within this sample encode the same CDR3. The chain has TRBV6-6 and TRBJ2-5, with a possible D match to TRBD2 (6 bases). V lost 6 bases and J lost 5, with 7 bases in between. Germline V gene sequence: CDR1 MNHNY, CDR2 SVGAGI (reference sequence). This CDR3 contains 11 residues. The CDR3 here is CASSRGETQYF. The CDR3, as DNA: TGTGCCAGCAGCCGGGGGGAGACCCAGTACTTC.

V usage is TRBV11-1 and J usage is TRBJ2-5, with D possibly TRBD2 on 5 matching bases. Germline CDR1 reads SGHAT; CDR2 reads FQDESV (reference sequence). With 2 bases removed from V and 3 bases from J, the gap between germline ends came to 19 bases. The CDR3 length is 17 residues. CDR3 residues: CASSLPPVGGEKETQYF. The CDR3 nucleotides are TGTGCCAGCAGCTTACCCCCCGTGGGTGGGGAGAAAGAGACCCAGTACTTC.

The chain carries TRBV28 and TRBJ1-1; D remains unclear. The V end lost 5 bases, the J end lost 6 bases, and 7 bases lay between the germline ends. The CDR3 runs 11 residues. CDR1 and CDR2 from the germline V gene are MDHEN and SYDVKM. This CDR3 is CASSHSPEAFF. The DNA of the CDR3 is TGTGCCAGCAGTCACTCACCTGAAGCTTTCTTT.

The rearrangement joins TRBV19 to TRBJ1-5; TRBD1 aligns across 9 bases. Germline CDR1 and CDR2: LNHDA and SQIVND (reference sequence). V was pared by 4 bases and J by 1 base, with 8 bases of the junction left unmatched. The length of the CDR3 is 17 residues. The CDR3 nucleotides are TGTGCCAGTAGTACCCCAAGACAGGGGGACAGCAATCAGCCCCAGCATTTT. Amino acid sequence: CASSTPRQGDSNQPQHF.

The gene calls are TRBV4-3 and TRBJ2-5, with 9 bases identical to TRBD2. The J segment lost 3 bases and the V segment lost 0 bases, leaving 8 bases of the junction unmatched. Germline V lookup: CDR1 LGHNA, CDR2 YSLEER. This CDR3 spans 17 amino acids. CDR3 loop: CASSQDRIAGDEETQYF. The DNA for the CDR3 is TGCGCCAGCAGCCAAGATCGGATAGCGGGAGATGAAGAGACCCAGTACTTC.

This clone was detected once. The rearrangement joins TRBV5-4 to TRBJ2-2; D unclear. The length of the CDR3 is 16 residues. Deletions cut 0 bases from V and 3 bases from J, with 12 bases between. From germline, CDR1 is SGHNT and CDR2 YYREEE (reference sequence). CDR3 sequence reads: CASSLVGFIYTGELFF. CDR3 in DNA: TGTGCCAGCAGCTTGGTTGGGTTTATATACACCGGGGAGCTGTTTTTT.

The chain employs TRBV7-9 and TRBJ1-1; D is uncertain. The CDR3 runs to 13 residues. V dropped 6 bases and J dropped 3 bases, with 11 bases sitting between them. CDR1 and CDR2 from the germline V gene are SEHNR and FQNEAQ (reference sequence). CDR3 coding DNA: TGTGCCAGCAGAATTAGCGGGGACACTGAAGCTTTCTTT. Amino acid sequence: CASRISGDTEAFF.

The chain has TRBV7-9 and TRBJ1-2; D gene uncertain. V gave up 5 bases and J gave up 6 bases, with 16 bases separating them. There are 14 residues in the CDR3. From germline, CDR1 is SEHNR and CDR2 FQNEAQ (reference sequence). In nucleotides, the CDR3 is TGTGCCAGCAGCATCGTACCCGGAGTGGATGGCTACACCTTC. This gives the protein CASSIVPGVDGYTF.

The chain recombines TRBV29-1 with TRBJ2-5; weak D call: TRBD2 (6 bases). Trimming shortened V by 2 bases and J by 5 bases, and 12 bases separated the two germline ends. The CDR3 totals 13 residues. Germline-derived CDR1 and CDR2 are SQVTM and ANQGSEA. CDR3 DNA sequence: TGCAGCGTTGAAACGGGGGTAGGGGAGACCCAGTACTTC. It specifies CSVETGVGETQYF.

Concerning this clone: Other DNA sequences within the sample encode an identical CDR3. The chain is built from TRBV4-1 and TRBJ2-7; 10 bases line up with TRBD2. Germline V lookup: CDR1 MGHRA, CDR2 YSYEKL. This CDR3 has 15 residues. Trimming took 6 bases from V and 4 from J; bases not matched to a gene: 9. CDR3 region: CASSLLAGGLYEQYF. The DNA of the CDR3 is TGCGCCAGCAGTTTGTTAGCGGGGGGCCTGTACGAGCAGTACTTC.

The chain uses TRBV9 and TRBJ2-7; D is possibly TRBD1 or TRBD2 (5 bases each). Trimming pared 3 bases from V and 2 bases from J, leaving 15 bases between. Germline V gives CDR1 SGDLS, CDR2 YYNGEE. This CDR3 has 15 residues. This CDR3 is CASSGGIGATYEQYF. In DNA, the CDR3 is TGTGCCAGCAGCGGAGGGATCGGGGCGACCTACGAGCAGTACTTC.

The chain uses TRBV14 and TRBJ2-7; 7 bases are a match to TRBD1. The germline V gene has CDR1 SGHDN and CDR2 FVKESK. This CDR3 region has 15 residues. The V gene end was trimmed by 3 bases and the J gene end by 2 bases; junction bases not matched to a gene: 7. The CDR3 region is CASSQETGTAYEQYF. The CDR3 nucleotides read TGTGCCAGCAGCCAGGAAACCGGGACAGCCTACGAGCAGTACTTC.

This chain connects TRBV15 to TRBJ1-4; D gene unclear. V was pared by 1 base and J by 6 bases, with 9 bases between. The CDR3 is 14 amino acids. The germline CDR1 and CDR2 sequences are LNHNV and YYDKDF (reference sequence). As DNA, the CDR3 is TGTGCCACCAGCAGAGCGGAGAGCGATGAAAAACTGTTTTTT. Its translation: CATSRAESDEKLFF.